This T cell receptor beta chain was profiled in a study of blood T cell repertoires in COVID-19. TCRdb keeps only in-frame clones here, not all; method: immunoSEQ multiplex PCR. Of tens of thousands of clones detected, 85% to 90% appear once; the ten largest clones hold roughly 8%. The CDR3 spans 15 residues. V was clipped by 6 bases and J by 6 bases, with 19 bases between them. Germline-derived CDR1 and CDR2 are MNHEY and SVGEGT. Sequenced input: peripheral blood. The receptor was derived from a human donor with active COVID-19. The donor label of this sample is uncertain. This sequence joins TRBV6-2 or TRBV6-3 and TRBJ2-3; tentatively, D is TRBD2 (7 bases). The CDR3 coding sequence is TGTGCCAGCAGCCTACCTCGGGGGGCGAGGGATACGCAGTATTTT. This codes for CASSLPRGARDTQYF.